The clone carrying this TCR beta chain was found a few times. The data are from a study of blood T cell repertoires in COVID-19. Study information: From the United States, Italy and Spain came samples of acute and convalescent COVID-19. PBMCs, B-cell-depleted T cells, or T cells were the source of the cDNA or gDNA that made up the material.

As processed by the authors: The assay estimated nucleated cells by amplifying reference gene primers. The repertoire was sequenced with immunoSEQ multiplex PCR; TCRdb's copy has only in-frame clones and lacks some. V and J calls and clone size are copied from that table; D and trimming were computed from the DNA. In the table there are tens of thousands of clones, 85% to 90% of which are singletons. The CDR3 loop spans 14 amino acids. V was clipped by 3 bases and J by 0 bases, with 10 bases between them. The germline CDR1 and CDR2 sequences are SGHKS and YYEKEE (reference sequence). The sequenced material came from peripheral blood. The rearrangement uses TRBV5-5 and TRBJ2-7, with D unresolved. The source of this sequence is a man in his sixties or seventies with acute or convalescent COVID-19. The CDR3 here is CASSWSASSYEQYF. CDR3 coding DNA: TGTGCCAGCAGCTGGTCAGCTAGCTCCTACGAGCAGTACTTC.